This T cell receptor beta chain is drawn from a study of Tregs in tolerant kidney transplant recipients. Study-wide points: The most relevant donor-specific Treg TCRbeta repertoire apparently came from expansion with activated donor B cells.

In regard to this clone: Antigen specificity is unknown. The observed sequence ends 3 residues before the CDR3 terminus, with the missing tail filled in from the germline J gene.

Mixed chimerism was transient after nonmyeloablative marrow transplants from related graft donors. CD4+CD25+CD127- Tregs, CD4+CD25- non-Tregs, CD4 and CD8 cells were sorted. Clones were sequenced by immunoSEQ multiplex PCR, and TCRdb holds only the in-frame ones, with some missing. With approximately 13,000 clones in the sample, the ten largest clones hold 25% to 30%. This CDR3 region has 15 residues. With 5 bases removed from V and 2 bases from J, the gap between germline ends came to 15 bases. CDR1 and CDR2 from the germline V gene are MDHEN and SYDVKM. The chain has TRBV28 and TRBJ1-2; possible D gene TRBD1, 6 bases. Sequencing was performed on CD8+ T cells from blood (PBMCs), taken 6 months after the transplant. This receptor was obtained from a human patient who received a combined kidney and bone marrow transplant. Some T cells may be graft donor cells. CDR3 DNA (partial): TGTGCCAGCAGTACCGACAGGAGAGAGAACTATGGC. As protein: CASSTDRRENYG. The entire CDR3 reads CASSTDRRENYGYTF.